A selection of T cell receptor beta chains follows, all from one sample in a study of shared clonotypes between healthy human individuals. Data came from immunoSEQ multiplex PCR; TCRdb stores just in-frame clones and leaves some out. The repertoire has approximately 2,000,000 clones, around 93% of them found once; the top ten carry 0.37%. Specimen: naive CD4+ T cells from PBMCs. The source of these receptors is a man aged 18 to 30 in good health. Some clones in this sample may be carry-over from other donors' samples. Both conserved end residues are part of each CDR3. Fields, in order: J gene, clone size, D gene, V gene, CDR3 DNA, CDR3 protein. A D gene is named only where the DNA matches it firmly. Size is omitted from some rows. Given values are once, few, many or a class for expanded clones.

J gene: TRBJ2-1
clone size: NA
D gene: TRBD2
V gene: TRBV7-8
CDR3 DNA: TGTGCCAGCAGCTTCCTAGCGGGAGCTTTTAGTGAGCAGTTCTTC
CDR3 protein: CASSFLAGAFSEQFF

J gene: TRBJ1-5
clone size: NA
D gene: NA
V gene: TRBV27
CDR3 DNA: TGTGCCAGCAGTCCCTTCCAGGGGAATAGCAATCAGCCCCAGCATTTT
CDR3 protein: CASSPFQGNSNQPQHF

J gene: TRBJ1-4
clone size: NA
D gene: NA
V gene: TRBV4-2
CDR3 DNA: TGTGCCAGCAGCCAAGATCGTCTGGTCCGATGGGGGGTAGGAGAAAAACTGTTTTTT
CDR3 protein: CASSQDRLVRWGVGEKLFF

J gene: TRBJ2-3
clone size: NA
D gene: NA
V gene: TRBV29-1
CDR3 DNA: TGCAGCTCTGGGGATACAGATACGCAGTATTTT
CDR3 protein: CSSGDTDTQYF

J gene: TRBJ2-1
clone size: NA
D gene: NA
V gene: TRBV28
CDR3 DNA: TGTGCCAGCATCGCGGGGCGGGAAGCCTACAATGAGCAGTTCTTC
CDR3 protein: CASIAGREAYNEQFF

J gene: TRBJ1-4
clone size: NA
D gene: NA
V gene: TRBV5-3
CDR3 DNA: TGTGCCAGAAGCTTGGGACCCCGGACTAATGAAAAACTGTTTTTT
CDR3 protein: CARSLGPRTNEKLFF

J gene: TRBJ2-1
clone size: NA
D gene: NA
V gene: TRBV7-6
CDR3 DNA: TGTGCCAGCAGTGGGGGGAGTGAGCAGTTCTTC
CDR3 protein: CASSGGSEQFF

J gene: TRBJ2-7
clone size: NA
D gene: NA
V gene: TRBV29-1
CDR3 DNA: TGCGGTACCCGTGGAGGGTTGGGAGAGCAGTACTTC
CDR3 protein: CGTRGGLGEQYF

J gene: TRBJ2-4
clone size: NA
D gene: NA
V gene: TRBV7-2
CDR3 DNA: TGTGCCAGCAGCTTTGACAGCGCCAAAAACATTCAGTACTTC
CDR3 protein: CASSFDSAKNIQYF

J gene: TRBJ1-1
clone size: NA
D gene: NA
V gene: TRBV10-3
CDR3 DNA: TGTGCCATCAGTGAGGAAGGTGGAAGGGAAGCTTTCTTT
CDR3 protein: CAISEEGGREAFF

J gene: TRBJ1-3
clone size: NA
D gene: NA
V gene: TRBV21-1
CDR3 DNA: TGTGCCAGCAGCACACGAACAGGGACTGGAAACACCATATATTTT
CDR3 protein: CASSTRTGTGNTIYF

J gene: TRBJ2-3
clone size: NA
D gene: NA
V gene: TRBV5-4
CDR3 DNA: TGTGCCAGCAGCCCTGCTAGCACAGATACGCAGTATTTT
CDR3 protein: CASSPASTDTQYF

J gene: TRBJ2-2
clone size: NA
D gene: TRBD2
V gene: TRBV7-2
CDR3 DNA: TGTGCCAGCAGCTTAATCGGGAGGGGCACCGGGGAGCTGTTTTTT
CDR3 protein: CASSLIGRGTGELFF

J gene: TRBJ1-5
clone size: NA
D gene: NA
V gene: TRBV6-5
CDR3 DNA: TGTGCCAGCAGCCCGGCGGGGATGGGCAATCAGCCCCAGCATTTT
CDR3 protein: CASSPAGMGNQPQHF

J gene: TRBJ2-2
clone size: NA
D gene: TRBD1
V gene: TRBV7-9
CDR3 DNA: TGTGCCAGCAGCTTATTGATAGGACAGGGGAACACCGGGGAGCTGTTTTTT
CDR3 protein: CASSLLIGQGNTGELFF

J gene: TRBJ1-5
clone size: NA
D gene: NA
V gene: TRBV4-3
CDR3 DNA: TGCGCCAGCAGCCAAAAATGGGCGGCCCTCAATCAGCCCCAGCATTTT
CDR3 protein: CASSQKWAALNQPQHF

J gene: TRBJ1-4
clone size: NA
D gene: NA
V gene: TRBV11-2
CDR3 DNA: TGTGCCAGCAGCAGCGGGTCTGAAAAACTGTTTTTT
CDR3 protein: CASSSGSEKLFF

J gene: TRBJ1-2
clone size: NA
D gene: NA
V gene: TRBV5-1
CDR3 DNA: TGCGCCAGCAGCTTGATGGGGGAATATGGCTACACCTTC
CDR3 protein: CASSLMGEYGYTF

J gene: TRBJ2-4
clone size: NA
D gene: NA
V gene: TRBV28
CDR3 DNA: TGTGCCAGCAGTTTCGGGCACAGAAACATTCAGTACTTC
CDR3 protein: CASSFGHRNIQYF

J gene: TRBJ1-2
clone size: NA
D gene: NA
V gene: TRBV5-1
CDR3 DNA: TGCGCCAGCAGCTTGGGACAGCCAACAGAGGGCTATGGCTACACCTTC
CDR3 protein: CASSLGQPTEGYGYTF

J gene: TRBJ2-1
clone size: NA
D gene: NA
V gene: TRBV6-5
CDR3 DNA: TGTGCCAGCAGTCAAACTAGGTTAGAGCAGTTCTTC
CDR3 protein: CASSQTRLEQFF

J gene: TRBJ2-2
clone size: NA
D gene: NA
V gene: TRBV19
CDR3 DNA: TGTGCCAGTAGTTTCCAGGGCACCGGGGAGCTGTTTTTT
CDR3 protein: CASSFQGTGELFF

J gene: TRBJ1-4
clone size: NA
D gene: NA
V gene: TRBV7-9
CDR3 DNA: TGTGCCAGCAGCACGCCCAGAGACAGTCAATATGAAAAACTGTTTTTT
CDR3 protein: CASSTPRDSQYEKLFF

J gene: TRBJ1-1
clone size: NA
D gene: TRBD1
V gene: TRBV10-1
CDR3 DNA: TGCGCCAGCAGTGACCGGGACAGGGGAACTGAAGCTTTCTTT
CDR3 protein: CASSDRDRGTEAFF

J gene: TRBJ2-3
clone size: NA
D gene: NA
V gene: TRBV6-1
CDR3 DNA: TGTGCCAGCAGTGAATATATAGCCCCCCCAGATACGCAGTATTTT
CDR3 protein: CASSEYIAPPDTQYF

J gene: TRBJ1-4
clone size: NA
D gene: NA
V gene: TRBV18
CDR3 DNA: TGTGCCAGCTCAGAACAGATACGAGAGGAAAAACTGTTTTTT
CDR3 protein: CASSEQIREEKLFF

J gene: TRBJ1-3
clone size: NA
D gene: NA
V gene: TRBV5-6
CDR3 DNA: TGTGCCAGCAGCTTGGATTTTGGTACTGGAAACACCATATATTTT
CDR3 protein: CASSLDFGTGNTIYF

J gene: TRBJ2-5
clone size: NA
D gene: NA
V gene: TRBV6-5
CDR3 DNA: TGTGCCAGCACTCCGTGGGGGCCGGACCAAGAGACCCAGTACTTC
CDR3 protein: CASTPWGPDQETQYF

J gene: TRBJ2-5
clone size: NA
D gene: NA
V gene: TRBV5-1
CDR3 DNA: TGCGCCAGCAGCTTGGGACAGAACTTATATAAGACCCAGTACTTC
CDR3 protein: CASSLGQNLYKTQYF

J gene: TRBJ2-2
clone size: once
D gene: TRBD1
V gene: TRBV2
CDR3 DNA: TGTGCCAGCCTCGCAGGGACAGGGGTTACCGGGGAGCTGTTTTTT
CDR3 protein: CASLAGTGVTGELFF

J gene: TRBJ1-1
clone size: NA
D gene: TRBD1
V gene: TRBV27
CDR3 DNA: TGTGCCAGCAGTTTCCCGAGCAGGGGGCGTGGTGTTCCTCTTGGAACTGAAGCTTTCTTT
CDR3 protein: CASSFPSRGRGVPLGTEAFF

J gene: TRBJ2-3
clone size: NA
D gene: TRBD1
V gene: TRBV6-6
CDR3 DNA: TGTGCCAGCAGCCCTAACAGGGGGCGTCCAGATACGCAGTATTTT
CDR3 protein: CASSPNRGRPDTQYF

J gene: TRBJ2-7
clone size: once
D gene: NA
V gene: TRBV14
CDR3 DNA: TGTGCCAGCAGCCAAGACTTCGGGGGGCAGTACTTC
CDR3 protein: CASSQDFGGQYF

J gene: TRBJ2-1
clone size: NA
D gene: TRBD1
V gene: TRBV4-2
CDR3 DNA: TGTGCCAGCAGCTACCGGGACAGACACAATGAGCAGTTCTTC
CDR3 protein: CASSYRDRHNEQFF

J gene: TRBJ2-1
clone size: NA
D gene: NA
V gene: TRBV5-8
CDR3 DNA: TGTGCCAGCAGCTTTCGGGGGTCCTACAATGAGCAGTTCTTC
CDR3 protein: CASSFRGSYNEQFF

J gene: TRBJ2-1
clone size: once
D gene: NA
V gene: TRBV28
CDR3 DNA: TGTGCCAGCAGCAAGACCGGGATATCCTTCTCCTACAATGAGCAGTTCTTC
CDR3 protein: CASSKTGISFSYNEQFF

J gene: TRBJ2-1
clone size: NA
D gene: NA
V gene: TRBV18
CDR3 DNA: TGTGCCAGCTCGACTGACAATGAGCAGTTCTTC
CDR3 protein: CASSTDNEQFF

J gene: TRBJ2-3
clone size: NA
D gene: NA
V gene: TRBV5-8
CDR3 DNA: TGTGCCAGCAGCCCAGGGACCGACTACTTTAGCACAGATACGCAGTATTTT
CDR3 protein: CASSPGTDYFSTDTQYF

J gene: TRBJ1-3
clone size: NA
D gene: NA
V gene: TRBV9
CDR3 DNA: TGTGCCAGCAGCGTAGTTTCCAGCATGGCTGGAAACACCATATATTTT
CDR3 protein: CASSVVSSMAGNTIYF

J gene: TRBJ2-1
clone size: NA
D gene: TRBD2
V gene: TRBV13
CDR3 DNA: TGTGCCAGCATCATGCCCGAGGGCAGGCGAGCGGGAGGGCTCAATGAGCAGTTCTTC
CDR3 protein: CASIMPEGRRAGGLNEQFF

J gene: TRBJ1-2
clone size: NA
D gene: NA
V gene: TRBV6-1
CDR3 DNA: TGTGCCAGCAGTGGGGTCGATAGTAACTATGGCTACACCTTC
CDR3 protein: CASSGVDSNYGYTF

J gene: TRBJ2-3
clone size: NA
D gene: NA
V gene: TRBV6-6
CDR3 DNA: TGTGCCAGCAGTTTACTAGAAATTCGCACAGATACGCAGTATTTT
CDR3 protein: CASSLLEIRTDTQYF

J gene: TRBJ1-5
clone size: NA
D gene: NA
V gene: TRBV27
CDR3 DNA: TGTGCCAGCAGCTACAGGGATCAGCCCCAGCATTTT
CDR3 protein: CASSYRDQPQHF

J gene: TRBJ2-5
clone size: NA
D gene: TRBD1
V gene: TRBV5-1
CDR3 DNA: TGCGCCAGCAGCTTGGTCCCGACAGGGAGAAGAGAGACCCAGTACTTC
CDR3 protein: CASSLVPTGRRETQYF

J gene: TRBJ1-1
clone size: NA
D gene: TRBD1
V gene: TRBV11-2
CDR3 DNA: TGTGCCAGCAGCTTACGGGGACAGGGCACTGAAGCTTTCTTT
CDR3 protein: CASSLRGQGTEAFF

J gene: TRBJ2-1
clone size: NA
D gene: NA
V gene: TRBV7-9
CDR3 DNA: TGTGCCAGCAGCTTTTACACACCCAATGAGCAGTTCTTC
CDR3 protein: CASSFYTPNEQFF

J gene: TRBJ2-7
clone size: NA
D gene: TRBD2
V gene: TRBV6-5
CDR3 DNA: TGTGCCAGCAGGGTGGGACTAGCGGGAGGGCAGTACTTC
CDR3 protein: CASRVGLAGGQYF